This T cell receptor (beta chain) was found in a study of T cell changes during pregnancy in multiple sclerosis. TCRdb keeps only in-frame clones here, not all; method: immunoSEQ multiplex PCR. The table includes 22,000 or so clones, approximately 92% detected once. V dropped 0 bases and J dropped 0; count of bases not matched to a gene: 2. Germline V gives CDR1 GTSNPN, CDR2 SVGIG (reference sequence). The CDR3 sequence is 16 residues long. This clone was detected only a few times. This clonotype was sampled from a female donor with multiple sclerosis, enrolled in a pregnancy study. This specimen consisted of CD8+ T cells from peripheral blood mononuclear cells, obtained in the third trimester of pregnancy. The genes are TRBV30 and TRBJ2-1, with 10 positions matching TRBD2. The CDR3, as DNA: TGTGCCTGGAGTGTAGTAGCGGGGGGCTCCTACAATGAGCAGTTCTTC. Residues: CAWSVVAGGSYNEQFF.